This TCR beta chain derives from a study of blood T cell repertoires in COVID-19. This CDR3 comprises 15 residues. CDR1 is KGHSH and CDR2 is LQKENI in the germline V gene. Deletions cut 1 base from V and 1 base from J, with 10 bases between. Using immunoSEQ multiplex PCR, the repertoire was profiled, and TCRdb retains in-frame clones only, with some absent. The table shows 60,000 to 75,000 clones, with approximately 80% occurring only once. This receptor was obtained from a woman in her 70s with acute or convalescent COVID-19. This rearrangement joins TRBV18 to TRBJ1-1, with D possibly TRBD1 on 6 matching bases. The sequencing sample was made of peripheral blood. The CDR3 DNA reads TGTGCCAGCTCACCACAACCAGGGGAGAACACTGAAGCTTTCTTT. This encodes CASSPQPGENTEAFF.